This T cell receptor (beta chain) was sequenced in a study of T cell responses to AZD1222 COVID-19 vaccine (dated by TCRdb to the early 2020s). Some background on the complete study: A total of approximately 250 trial participants underwent TCR sequencing, of whom under 220 had received two doses of AZD1222 and about 25 had received two doses of the MenACWY control vaccine. Enrollment into the trials was organized by age into subgroups of 18-55, 56-69 and 70-plus years, and those subgroups contained approximately 150, 30 and 60 TCR-sequenced participants, respectively.

General study outcomes and caveats: Most participants were white British and females outnumbered males, and the authors suggested that clonal diversity may have been underestimated. Epitopes outside the regions mutated in the B.1.351 and B.1.1.7 variants were reportedly recognized by nearly half of the unique spike-specific TCRs. Because no samples from the day 14 peak response were available, repertoires could be characterized only after the peak T cell response. The vaccine-associated CD4 TCRs covered the entire spike protein, and the dominant responses fell in regions 160-218 and 743-854. In the small 56-69-year group, the increase in depth fell short of significance, most likely because of low power. Conclusions about previously exposed vaccinees were limited because only six AZD1222 recipients were SARS-CoV-2 seropositive at baseline. Spike-specific TCR breadth and depth rose significantly after two AZD1222 doses compared with day 0 and with MenACWY recipients.

The label giving this sample's time point can be read as: about 28 days (+/-7) after the second vaccine dose. AZD1222 recipients with second doses at about 4 weeks or about 12 weeks were pooled, because spike-specific TCR depth and breadth did not differ between schedules. Vaccinee samples were obtained from the UK trials COV001 and COV002, which included a single-blind randomized controlled phase 2/3 trial of AZD1222 (ChAdOx1 nCoV-19) in healthy adults. For TCRbeta chain sequencing, PBMC samples from trial participants were taken at day 0 and at day 28 after the second dose. The CDR3, from cysteine to phenylalanine, totals 13 residues. Only the CDR3 DNA stays, 39 bases, in frame from base 1. V and J are truncated by 5 bases and 10 bases respectively, leaving an intervening sequence of 15 bases. Reading the germline V gene gives CDR1 MDHEN and CDR2 SYDVKM. With regard to this clone: Its specific antigen is unknown. Base quality data are lacking; no much larger clone is found one base away.

The CDR3 regions of human TCRbeta chains were subjected to immunosequencing. The authors' pipeline ran thus. TCRs in the repertoires were compared against a reference library of SARS-CoV-2-specific TCRs that had been generated with the MIRA antigen-specificity platform. Breadth was defined as the fraction of unique TCRs that were SARS-CoV-2-associated, and depth was defined as the fraction of total T cells that were SARS-CoV-2-associated. Using the MIRA data, each spike-specific TCR was assigned both to the spike region to which the TCR was reactive and to a CD4 or CD8 class. Log10-transformed breadth and depth values were compared by one-way ANOVA with Sidak's multiple comparisons tests. Imported from immuneACCESS, the table was reduced by TCRdb to in-frame sequences with V and J called. These copies leave out some clones; in studies compared against another copy, an unresolved V gene accounts for under half, and the cause of the remainder is not known. The V and J calls and the clone size are those of that table, but D and trimming were determined from the DNA. The sample table contains tens of thousands of clones; only one count was recorded for roughly 90% of them. About 12% of the sample rests with the top ten.

This receptor was identified in an adult who received the AZD1222 COVID-19 vaccine. The chain couples TRBV28 to TRBJ2-1; no D gene call is confident. The specimen comprised peripheral blood, sampled 28 days after the second AZD1222 dose. In nucleotide form, the sequence is TGTGCCAGCAGTCTCTCCTTAGGTCGAGAGCAGTTCTTC. This gives the protein CASSLSLGREQFF.